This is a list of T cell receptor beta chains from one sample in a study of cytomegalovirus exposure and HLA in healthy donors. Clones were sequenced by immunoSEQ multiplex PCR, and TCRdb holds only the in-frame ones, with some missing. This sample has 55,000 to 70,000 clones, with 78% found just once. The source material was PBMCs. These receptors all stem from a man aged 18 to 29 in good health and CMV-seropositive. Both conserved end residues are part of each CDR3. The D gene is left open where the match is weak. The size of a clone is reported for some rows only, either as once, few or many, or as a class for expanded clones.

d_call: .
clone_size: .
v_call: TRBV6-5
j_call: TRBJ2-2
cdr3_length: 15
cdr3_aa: CASSYGRENTGELFF
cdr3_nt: TGTGCCAGCAGTTACGGGCGGGAGAACACCGGGGAGCTGTTTTTT

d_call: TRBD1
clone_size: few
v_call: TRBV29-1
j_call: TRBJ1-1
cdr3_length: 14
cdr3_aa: CSVRGTGLDTEAFF
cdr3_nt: TGCAGCGTTCGCGGGACAGGTTTAGACACTGAAGCTTTCTTT

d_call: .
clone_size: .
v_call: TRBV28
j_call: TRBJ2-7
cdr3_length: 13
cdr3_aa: CATQPFIGDEQYF
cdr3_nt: TGTGCCACCCAACCATTCATCGGGGACGAGCAGTACTTC

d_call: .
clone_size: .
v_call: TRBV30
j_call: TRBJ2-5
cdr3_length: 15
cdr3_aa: CAWSPGKIKEETQYF
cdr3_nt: TGTGCCTGGAGCCCCGGTAAAATCAAAGAAGAGACCCAGTACTTC

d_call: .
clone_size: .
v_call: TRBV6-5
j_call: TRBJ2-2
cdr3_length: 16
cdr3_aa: CASSYSIYPSTGELFF
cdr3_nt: TGTGCCAGCAGTTACTCGATCTATCCGAGTACCGGGGAGCTGTTTTTT

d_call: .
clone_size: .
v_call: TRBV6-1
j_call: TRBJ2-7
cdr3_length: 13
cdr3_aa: CASSEPYGYEQYF
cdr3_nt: TGTGCCAGCAGTGAGCCCTATGGCTACGAGCAGTACTTC

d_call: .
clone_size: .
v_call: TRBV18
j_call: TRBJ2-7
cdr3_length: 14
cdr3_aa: CASSSTGTSFEQYF
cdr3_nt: TGTGCCAGCTCGTCCACCGGGACATCTTTCGAGCAGTACTTC

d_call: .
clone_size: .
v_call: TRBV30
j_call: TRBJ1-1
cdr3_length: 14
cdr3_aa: CAWSWAGLNTEAFF
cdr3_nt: TGTGCCTGGAGTTGGGCGGGGCTGAACACTGAAGCTTTCTTT

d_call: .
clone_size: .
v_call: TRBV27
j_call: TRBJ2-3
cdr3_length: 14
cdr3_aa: CASSSMGGRNTQYF
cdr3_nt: TGTGCCAGCAGTTCGATGGGGGGGCGGAATACGCAGTATTTT

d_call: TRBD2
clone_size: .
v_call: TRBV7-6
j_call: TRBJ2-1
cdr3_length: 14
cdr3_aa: CASSPIAGSNEQFF
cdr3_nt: TGTGCCAGCAGCCCTATAGCGGGAAGCAATGAGCAGTTCTTC

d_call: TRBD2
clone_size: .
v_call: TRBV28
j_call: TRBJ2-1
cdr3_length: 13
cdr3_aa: CASRGVHYNEQFF
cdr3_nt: TGTGCCAGCCGGGGGGTGCACTACAATGAGCAGTTCTTC

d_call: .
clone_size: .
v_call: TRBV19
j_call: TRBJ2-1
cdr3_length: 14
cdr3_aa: CASSIGDWENEQFF
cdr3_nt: TGTGCCAGTAGTATCGGGGATTGGGAGAATGAGCAGTTCTTC

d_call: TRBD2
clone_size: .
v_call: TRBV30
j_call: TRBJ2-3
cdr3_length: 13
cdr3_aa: CAWAGGGTDTQYF
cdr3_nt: TGTGCCTGGGCCGGGGGAGGGACCGATACGCAGTATTTT

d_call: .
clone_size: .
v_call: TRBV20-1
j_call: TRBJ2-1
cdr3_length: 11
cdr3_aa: CSASKNNEQFF
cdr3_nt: TGCAGTGCTAGTAAAAACAATGAGCAGTTCTTC